This TCR beta chain was sequenced for a study of neurological immune-mediated disorders. As for the cDNA, it was generated by 5'RACE with 10-nucleotide random UMIs. Each CDR3 protein is one row after TCRdb ran MiXCR on the 5' RACE reads. The sample consists of over 75,000 distinct CDR3 sequences, around 6% of them appearing once. Study-wide results and caveats: Across subjects, expanded clones had no CDR3 amino acid sequences in common, pointing to private repertoires in all groups.

In its sample, this clonotype was seen many times. Its matching antigen is unknown. The junction differs from germline at one of its ends, possibly a read error. As for time point: longitudinal time-point 2. CDR3 length equals 14 residues. Germline V gene lookup returns CDR1 DFQATT and CDR2 SNEGSKA (reference sequence). The chain carries TRBV20-1 and TRBJ2-3, with 11 bases aligning to TRBD2. This receptor was taken from a woman aged 60-75 years with multiple sclerosis. Sequences were obtained from PBMCs. In DNA, the CDR3 is TGCAGTGCTAGGACTAGCGGGGCCACACATACGCAGTATTTT. Translating gives CSARTSGATHTQYF.